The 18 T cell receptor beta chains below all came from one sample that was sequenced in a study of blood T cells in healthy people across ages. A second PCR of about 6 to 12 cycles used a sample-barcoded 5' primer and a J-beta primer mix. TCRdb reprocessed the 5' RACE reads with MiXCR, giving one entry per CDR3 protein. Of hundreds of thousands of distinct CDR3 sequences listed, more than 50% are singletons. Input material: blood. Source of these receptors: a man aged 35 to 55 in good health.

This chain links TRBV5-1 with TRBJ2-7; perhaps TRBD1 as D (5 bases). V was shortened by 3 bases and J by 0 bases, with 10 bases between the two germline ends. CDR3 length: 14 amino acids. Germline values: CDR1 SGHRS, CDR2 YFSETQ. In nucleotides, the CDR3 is TGCGCCAGCAGCTCAACAGGTTTCTCCTACGAGCAGTACTTC. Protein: CASSSTGFSYEQYF.

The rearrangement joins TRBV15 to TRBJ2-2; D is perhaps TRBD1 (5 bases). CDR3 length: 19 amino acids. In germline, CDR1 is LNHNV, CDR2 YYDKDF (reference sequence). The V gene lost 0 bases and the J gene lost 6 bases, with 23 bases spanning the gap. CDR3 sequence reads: CATSREGVAYSLGPGELFF. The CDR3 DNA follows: TGTGCCACCAGCAGAGAAGGGGTAGCCTACTCACTGGGGCCCGGGGAGCTGTTTTTT.

The CDR3 protein is CASSLVSGGHGDTQYF. The CDR3 DNA sequence: TGTGCCAGCAGTTTGGTTAGCGGGGGGCATGGAGATACGCAGTATTTT. The rearrangement joins TRBV27 to TRBJ2-3, with 10 positions matching TRBD2. Germline V gene sequence: CDR1 MNHEY, CDR2 SMNVEV (reference sequence). The CDR3 runs to 16 residues. J lost 5 bases, V lost 3 bases, and 8 bases had no gene match.

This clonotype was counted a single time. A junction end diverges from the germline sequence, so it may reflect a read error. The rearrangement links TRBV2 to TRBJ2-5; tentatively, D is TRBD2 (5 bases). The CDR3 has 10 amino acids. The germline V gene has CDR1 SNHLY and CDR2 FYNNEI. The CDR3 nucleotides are TGTGCCTGCAGTGTTTGGGAGCAGTACTTC. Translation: CACSVWEQYF.

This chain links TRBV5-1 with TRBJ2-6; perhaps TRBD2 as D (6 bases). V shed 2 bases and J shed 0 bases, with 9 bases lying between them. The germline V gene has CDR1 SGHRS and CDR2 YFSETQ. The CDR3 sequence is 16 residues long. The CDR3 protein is CASSFGGSSGANVLTF. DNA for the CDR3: TGCGCCAGCAGCTTTGGAGGGAGCTCTGGGGCCAACGTCCTGACTTTC.

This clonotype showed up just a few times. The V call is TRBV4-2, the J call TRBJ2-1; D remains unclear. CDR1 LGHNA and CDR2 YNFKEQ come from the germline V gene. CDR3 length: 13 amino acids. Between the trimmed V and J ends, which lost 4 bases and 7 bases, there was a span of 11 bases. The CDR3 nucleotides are TGTGCCAGCAGCCCCTTAGCCGGTAATGAGCAGTTCTTC. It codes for CASSPLAGNEQFF.

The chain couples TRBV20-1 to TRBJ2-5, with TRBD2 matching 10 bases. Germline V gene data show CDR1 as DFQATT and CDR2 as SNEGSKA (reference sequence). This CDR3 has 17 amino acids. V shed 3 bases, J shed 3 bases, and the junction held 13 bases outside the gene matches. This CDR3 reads CSASVVAGGQFKETQYF. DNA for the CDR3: TGCAGTGCTAGTGTGGTAGCGGGGGGCCAGTTCAAAGAGACCCAGTACTTC.

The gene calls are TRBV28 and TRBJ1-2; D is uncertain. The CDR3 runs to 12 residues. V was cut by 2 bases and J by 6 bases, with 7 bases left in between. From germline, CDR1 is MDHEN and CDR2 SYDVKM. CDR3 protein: CASSLDLNGYTF. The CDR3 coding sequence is TGTGCCAGCAGTTTAGATTTGAATGGCTACACCTTC.

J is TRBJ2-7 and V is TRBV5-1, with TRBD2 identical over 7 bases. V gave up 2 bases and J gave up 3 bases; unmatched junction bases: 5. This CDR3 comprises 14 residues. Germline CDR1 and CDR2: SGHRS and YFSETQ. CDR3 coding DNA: TGCGCCAGCAGCTTTGGGGGGGAAGGCTACGAGCAGTACTTC. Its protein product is CASSFGGEGYEQYF.

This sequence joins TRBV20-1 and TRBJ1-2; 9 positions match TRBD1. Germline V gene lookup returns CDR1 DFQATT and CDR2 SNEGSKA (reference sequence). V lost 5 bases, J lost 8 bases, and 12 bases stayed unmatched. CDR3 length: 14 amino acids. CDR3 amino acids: CSARIRDRVTGYTF. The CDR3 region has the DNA TGCAGTGCTCGTATTCGGGACAGGGTTACCGGCTACACCTTC.

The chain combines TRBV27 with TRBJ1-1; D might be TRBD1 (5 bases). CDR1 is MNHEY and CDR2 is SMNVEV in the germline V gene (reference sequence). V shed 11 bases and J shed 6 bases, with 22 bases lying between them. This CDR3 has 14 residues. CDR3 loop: CAVRGLPGDAEAFF. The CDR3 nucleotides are TGTGCCGTGCGGGGCCTCCCCGGGGACGCTGAAGCTTTCTTT.

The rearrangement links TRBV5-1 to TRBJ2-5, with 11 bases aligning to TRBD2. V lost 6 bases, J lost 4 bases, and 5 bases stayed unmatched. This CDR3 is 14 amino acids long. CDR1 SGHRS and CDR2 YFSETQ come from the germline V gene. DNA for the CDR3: TGCGCCAGCAAACTAGCGGGAGTGGTAGAGACCCAGTACTTC. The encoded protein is CASKLAGVVETQYF.

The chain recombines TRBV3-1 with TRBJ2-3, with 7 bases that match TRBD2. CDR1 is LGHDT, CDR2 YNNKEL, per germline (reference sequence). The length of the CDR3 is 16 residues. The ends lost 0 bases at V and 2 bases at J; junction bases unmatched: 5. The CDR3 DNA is TGTGCCAGCAGCCAAGATTTTGGGACTAACACAGATACGCAGTATTTT. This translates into CASSQDFGTNTDTQYF.

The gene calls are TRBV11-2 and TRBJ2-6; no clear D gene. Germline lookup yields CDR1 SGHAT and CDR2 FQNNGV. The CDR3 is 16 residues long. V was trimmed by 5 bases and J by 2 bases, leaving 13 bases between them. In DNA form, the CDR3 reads TGTGCCAGCAGCCCCCTAGGTGGGACTGGGGCCAACGTCCTGACTTTC. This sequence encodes CASSPLGGTGANVLTF.

The CDR3 reads CASHQWGTQETQYF. The CDR3 bases are TGTGCCAGCCACCAGTGGGGAACCCAAGAGACCCAGTACTTC. The rearrangement uses TRBV18 and TRBJ2-7, with D unclear. Gene TRBJ2-5 matches the end of the DNA better, so the J call may be wrong. Germline V gene data show CDR1 as KGHSH and CDR2 as LQKENI. The CDR3 length is 14 residues.

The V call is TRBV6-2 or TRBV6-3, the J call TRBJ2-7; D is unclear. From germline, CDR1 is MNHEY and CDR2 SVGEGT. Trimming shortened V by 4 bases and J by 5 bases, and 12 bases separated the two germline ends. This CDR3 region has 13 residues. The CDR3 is CASSWARRDEQYF. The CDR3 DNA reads TGTGCCAGCAGTTGGGCCCGCCGCGACGAGCAGTACTTC.

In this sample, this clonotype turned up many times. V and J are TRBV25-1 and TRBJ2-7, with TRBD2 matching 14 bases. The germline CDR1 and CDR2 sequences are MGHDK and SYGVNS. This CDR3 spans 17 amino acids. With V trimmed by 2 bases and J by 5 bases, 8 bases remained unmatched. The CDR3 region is CASSEIGTSGSSHEQYF. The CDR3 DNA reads TGTGCCAGCAGTGAAATCGGGACTAGCGGGAGTTCCCACGAGCAGTACTTC.

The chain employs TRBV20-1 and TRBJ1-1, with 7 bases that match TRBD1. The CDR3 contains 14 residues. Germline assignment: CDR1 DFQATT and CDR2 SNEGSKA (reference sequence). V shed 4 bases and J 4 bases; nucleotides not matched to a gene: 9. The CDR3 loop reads CSAKTGLGGTEAFF. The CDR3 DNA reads TGCAGTGCTAAGACAGGGCTGGGAGGCACTGAAGCTTTCTTT.